This T cell receptor beta chain comes out of a study of T cells in Graves' hyperthyroidism and ophthalmopathy (dated by TCRdb to about 2019). With respect to the entire study: Peripheral blood samples were taken at the time of initial diagnosis, prior to any treatment. In roughly six Graves' hyperthyroidism patients, the study also compared T-cell repertoires from thyroid tissue with T-cell repertoires from blood. For training and testing, the 100 or so patients in the discovery cohort were randomly divided in a 7:3 ratio. After blood sampling, hyperthyroidism patients were treated with methimazole at a starting dose of 30 mg daily, and ophthalmopathy patients were treated with high-dose intravenous methylprednisolone. The paper describes TCR Vbeta CDR3 sequencing of 140 or so peripheral blood samples, made up of about 41 ophthalmopathy patients, more than 70 hyperthyroidism patients and 17 progressor patients. Prospective prediction of ophthalmopathy was tested in an independent validation cohort consisting of 18 hyperthyroidism patients and more than 15 patients who later progressed to ophthalmopathy. TCR V-J signatures able to tell the groups apart were searched for in a discovery cohort of about a hundred patients, of whom over 40 had Graves' ophthalmopathy and under 65 had stable Graves' hyperthyroidism. Overall study results and their limits: Most expanded thyroid clonotypes (frequency above 0.001) were also found in blood, which suggests that blood repertoires may mirror thyroid immune responses. In validation, the model predicted progression to ophthalmopathy a median of around six months before onset, with over 55% sensitivity and 72.22% specificity. A 13 V-J signature model separated ophthalmopathy from stable hyperthyroidism, with approximately 87% sensitivity and about 81% specificity in cross-validation and 80%/75% in testing. No statistical method was used to fix the sample size in advance, and group allocation was not hidden from the investigators.

A patient counted as having stable Graves' hyperthyroidism if no progression to ophthalmopathy occurred over 18 months of follow-up. Hyperthyroidism patients were aged 18 to 65 years and newly diagnosed, with disease duration of less than 2 months. The study excluded patients with uncontrolled infections, other autoimmune diseases, pregnancy or lactation. Diagnoses were established on the basis of clinical symptoms, serum thyroxine and TRAb, thyroid ultrasound, and orbital computed tomography. PBMCs were isolated from about 9.2 ml of fresh peripheral blood by Ficoll-Paque density gradient centrifugation. Total RNA was extracted using Trizol reagent, and RNA quality was assessed on an Agilent 2100 Bioanalyzer. Inclusive of the bounding cysteine and phenylalanine, the CDR3 is 15 residues long. The retained sequence is limited to the CDR3, 45 bases, with the frame set at the first base. Ends trimmed: V by 3 bases, J by 3 bases; bases unmatched to a gene: 2. The CDR1 and CDR2 encoded by the germline V gene (reference sequence) are PRHDT and FYEKMQ.

TCR beta CDR3 regions were amplified from RNA transcripts. For the first round of RT-PCR on the TCR CDR3, the HTBI primer set was used together with the Qiagen OneStep RT-PCR kit. The libraries were constructed in a second round of multiplex PCR and then size-selected and purified. The libraries were sequenced on an Illumina HiSeq2000 using paired-end 100 bp reads. In the paper's pipeline: SOAPnuke was used to process the raw data, with reads discarded if the reads contained adapters or uncalled bases, had a mean Phred below 15, or lacked an exact constant-primer or identifier match. High-quality paired reads were merged with COPE v1.2.5, and unique nucleotide sequences were defined as clonotypes. MiTCR v1.1 was used to align clonotypes to the IMGT TRBV, TRBD and TRBJ reference segments. The analysis included only V-J combinations with a frequency above 0.0001, which together covered around 99% of the repertoires. The TCS score was defined as F50 (clonal expansion) divided by E x V (chaos), with BLOSUM62-based TCRdist calculated between CDR3 peptides within each V-J. Welch's t-statistics and random forest reduced roughly 540 V-J features to roughly 13, which were used in a naive Bayes classifier (R e1071). TCRdb handled the public reads itself, with Q25 trimming in fastp and clone calling in MiXCR, and kept productive beta chains. One record per CDR3 amino acid sequence lists the most common genes and DNA. The V and J calls here are based on TCRdb, not the publication. Here the sample has about 420,000 distinct CDR3 sequences; roughly 13% occur a single time. The ten largest clones represent about 5% of the sample.

As regards this clonotype: The specificity of this receptor is unknown. Per-base qualities were not stored, and no clone one base away is much larger.

This sequence uses TRBV13 and TRBJ2-7; 13 bases in between match TRBD2. The sample consisted of blood. This TCR was sampled from a woman aged 18-29 years with Graves' hyperthyroidism. Read as DNA, the sequence is TGTGCCAGCAGCTTGGGGACTAGCGGGAACTACGAGCAGTACTTC. This encodes CASSLGTSGNYEQYF.